The 5 T cell receptor beta chains listed next were all sequenced from one sample in a study of blood T cell repertoires in COVID-19. Here immunoSEQ multiplex PCR was the method, and the copy in TCRdb shows in-frame clones only, minus some. The table shows around 70,000 clones, with 60% to 85% occurring only once. Sequencing used peripheral blood. These receptor sequences come from a human donor in a cohort sampled during active COVID-19.

The CDR3: CASTPREGYMNTEAFF. CDR3 DNA: TGTGCCAGTACCCCCCGCGAGGGTTACATGAACACTGAAGCTTTCTTT. The gene calls are TRBV19 and TRBJ1-1, with unresolved D. The CDR3 is 16 amino acids. Germline CDR1 reads LNHDA; CDR2 reads SQIVND (reference sequence). Between the trimmed V and J ends, which lost 7 bases and 0 bases, there was a span of 18 bases.

The rearrangement uses TRBV19 and TRBJ1-4; tentatively, D is TRBD1 (5 bases). Germline CDR1 reads LNHDA; CDR2 reads SQIVND (reference sequence). The CDR3 is made up of 15 amino acids. Between the trimmed V and J ends, which lost 7 bases and 3 bases, there was a span of 15 bases. The CDR3 is CASTQTGGPNEKLFF. CDR3 in DNA: TGTGCCAGTACCCAAACAGGAGGGCCTAATGAAAAACTGTTTTTT.

In this sample, this clone turned up a few times. The genes are TRBV11-2 and TRBJ2-1, with a tentative D call TRBD2 (5 bases). The germline V gene has CDR1 SGHAT and CDR2 FQNNGV. This CDR3 has 15 amino acids. Trimming took off 1 base at V and 7 bases at J, with 14 bases between the two ends. The CDR3 DNA follows: TGTGCCAGCAGCTTAGTGGGGAGCCCGGGAAATGAGCAGTTCTTC. Protein product: CASSLVGSPGNEQFF.

This chain links TRBV7-2 with TRBJ2-7; no clear D gene. This CDR3 comprises 11 residues. V lost 5 bases to trimming and J lost 1 base, with 3 bases between them. Germline V gives CDR1 SGHTA, CDR2 FQGNSA. The CDR3 here is CASSPSYEQYF. As DNA, the CDR3 is TGTGCCAGCAGCCCATCCTACGAGCAGTACTTC.

The rearrangement uses TRBV5-1 and TRBJ2-5; 15 bases match TRBD2. Germline CDR1 reads SGHRS; CDR2 reads YFSETQ. The V gene end was trimmed by 2 bases and the J gene end by 5 bases; junction bases not matched to a gene: 13. The length of the CDR3 is 19 residues. CDR3 sequence (DNA): TGCGCCAGCAGCTTTCCGGGACTAGCGGGGGGACCTTCGGGGGAGACCCAGTACTTC. Its protein product is CASSFPGLAGGPSGETQYF.